This entry describes one TCR beta chain. The sample belongs to a study of blood T cell repertoires in COVID-19. Study summary: The United States, Italy and Spain were the sources of the acute and convalescent COVID-19 samples.

Living in 20 to 30 US areas, the participants were between 18 and 89 years of age. Each participant's cohort was designated according to participant-reported clinical history. Clones were read by immunoSEQ multiplex PCR, and TCRdb kept only the in-frame ones, dropping some. The profile shows hundreds of thousands of clones, roughly 89% of them singletons. Trimming took off 4 bases at V and 0 bases at J, with 11 bases between the two ends. CDR1 and CDR2 (germline): KGHDR, SFDVKD. The CDR3 covers 16 residues. The sequenced sample was PBMCs or T cells enriched from blood (not recorded which). This sequence was found in a man in his forties who had recovered from COVID-19. The J gene is TRBJ2-2, the V gene TRBV24-1; possibly TRBD1 for D (6 bases). The DNA of the CDR3 is TGTGCCACCAGTGAATGGACAGACGCGAACACCGGGGAGCTGTTTTTT. Encoded protein: CATSEWTDANTGELFF.